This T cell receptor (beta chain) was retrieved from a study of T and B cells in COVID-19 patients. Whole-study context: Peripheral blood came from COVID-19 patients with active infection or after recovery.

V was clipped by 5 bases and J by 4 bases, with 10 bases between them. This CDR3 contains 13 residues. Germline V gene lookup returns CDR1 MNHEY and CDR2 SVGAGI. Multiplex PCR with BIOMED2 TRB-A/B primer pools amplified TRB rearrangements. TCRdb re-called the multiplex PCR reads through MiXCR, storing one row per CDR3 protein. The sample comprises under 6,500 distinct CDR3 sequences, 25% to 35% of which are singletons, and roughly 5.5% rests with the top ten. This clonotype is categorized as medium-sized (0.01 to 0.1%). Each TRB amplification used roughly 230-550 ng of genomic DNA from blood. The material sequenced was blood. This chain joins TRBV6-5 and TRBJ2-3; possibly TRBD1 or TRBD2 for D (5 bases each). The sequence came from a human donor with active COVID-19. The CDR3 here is CASSTPGPDTQYF. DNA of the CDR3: TGTGCCAGCAGTACCCCGGGGCCAGATACGCAGTATTTT.